This TCR beta chain emerged from a study of T-cell reconstitution after alpha-beta-depleted transplantation in children. Unique molecular identifiers featured in how the TCRbeta library was prepared. TCRdb reprocessed the PCR reads with MiXCR, giving one entry per CDR3 protein. This table holds about 870,000 distinct CDR3 sequences, about 15% found once. This clonotype has just a few counts. Its antigen is not identified. The CDR3 runs to 15 residues. V gave up 1 base and J gave up 0 bases, with 10 bases separating them. Germline CDR1 SQVTM, CDR2 ANQGSEA. Study observations and caveats: In patients about two months after transplant, alpha-beta T cells reportedly arose from several hundred expanded graft clones. At the one-year point after transplant, T-cell counts and TCRbeta diversity were found to come mostly from T cells that had been newly produced.

This clonotype was sampled from a male patient younger than 18 who had a stem cell transplant for acute lymphoblastic leukemia, so the T cells may come from the graft donor. Specimen: PBMCs, mostly from graft donor cells, collected 360 days after TCRalphabeta/CD19-depleted stem cell transplant. The chain couples TRBV29-1 to TRBJ2-1, with D unresolved. CDR3 sequence reads: CSVEARMSSYNEQFF. DNA of the CDR3: TGCAGCGTTGAAGCGAGGATGAGCTCCTACAATGAGCAGTTCTTC.